This TCR beta chain was captured by sequencing in a study of blood T cell repertoires in COVID-19 (TCRdb year 2020). Background for the entire study: The collaborator samples originated in the United States, Italy and Spain and spanned the acute and convalescent phases of COVID-19. Samples were obtained from the ongoing ImmuneRACE study (first 160 participants) and from over a thousand subjects provided by 6 global collaborators. The repertoires were released in a freely available public database intended as a resource for research on the immune response to SARS-CoV-2. Where available, HLA class I and class II types were obtained from metadata supplied by the sample provider rather than from assay-based typing. Deeply sampled blood TCRbeta repertoires from subjects exposed to, actively infected with, or recovered from COVID-19 were included in the dataset. The material from the prospective study consisted of cDNA or gDNA derived from T cells, B-cell-depleted T cells, or PBMCs. The sample metadata nearly always contained a de-identified subject ID, COVID-19 status, age in years and sex.

CDR3 length: 14 amino acids, cysteine to phenylalanine. The entry retains the CDR3 DNA only, 42 bases that are in frame from base 1. Clipping removes 1 base from V and 5 bases from J, with 3 as the unmatched junction base count. Sequences SNHLY (CDR1) and FYNNEI (CDR2) are obtained from the germline V gene. Overall results and qualifications from the work: Clinical and demographic metadata were provided uncurated, with the amount varying by source and participant.

TCRbeta CDR3 regions were amplified from genomic DNA using the immunoSEQ Assay, a bias-controlled multiplex PCR. The paper's data handling went like this. The number of nucleated cells in each sample was estimated by amplification of reference gene primers within the assay. To quantify the absolute abundance of each unique TCRbeta CDR3 rearrangement, sequence reads were collapsed and filtered. For each sample, productive Simpson clonality was calculated by taking the square root of Simpson's diversity index across productive rearrangements. TCRdb retrieved this table from immuneACCESS and kept in-frame rearrangements only. Not all clones are present; in checked studies, unresolved V genes account for under half, and no reason is known for the remainder. V and J calls and clone size are given by that table; D and trimming were obtained from the DNA. The sample data list 270,000 or so clones, and roughly nine tenths of these were observed just once. The biggest ten clones account for approximately 9.7% of the sample.

Whole blood was collected in K2EDTA tubes by collaborating institutions according to the institutions' own protocols. For TCRbeta analysis, collaborators shipped samples as frozen whole blood, isolated PBMCs, or DNA extracted from either of those sample types. For this clone: Its binding antigen is unknown. One base away there is no much larger clone; base qualities are not given.

The receptor's source is a man in his forties with active or convalescent COVID-19. This sequence uses TRBV2 and TRBJ1-1, and 8 junction bases match TRBD1. The specimen sequenced was peripheral blood. The CDR3 region reads CASSEGTGYTEAFF. The nucleotides read TGTGCCAGCAGTGAAGGGACAGGGTATACTGAAGCTTTCTTT.